This T cell receptor beta chain was captured by sequencing in a study of T cells in Graves' hyperthyroidism and ophthalmopathy. Overall study results and limits: Expanded thyroid clonotypes (above 0.001) were mostly also found in blood.

Authors of the study amplified TCR beta CDR3 regions from RNA transcripts. HTBI primers were used for first-round RT-PCR of the TCR CDR3. TCRdb reanalysed the multiplex PCR reads using MiXCR and keeps one entry per CDR3 protein. Among some 500,000 distinct CDR3 sequences listed, roughly 24% were seen once. Points on this clonotype: Its antigen is as yet unknown.

Clinicians diagnosed patients from clinical symptoms, serum thyroxine and TRAb, thyroid ultrasound and orbital computed tomography. Trimming took 3 bases from V and 4 from J; bases not matched to a gene: 8. Germline CDR1 MNHEY, CDR2 SMNVEV (reference sequence). The length of the CDR3 is 16 residues. This chain joins TRBV27 and TRBJ1-2, with 10 bases lining up with TRBD1. Specimen: blood. The sequence was obtained from a woman aged 25 to 39 with Graves' ophthalmopathy. The CDR3 DNA follows: TGTGCCAGCAGTTTGAGACAGGGGGCAAAGAGCTATGGCTACACCTTC. Protein: CASSLRQGAKSYGYTF.